This passage covers 23 T cell receptor beta chains from one sample sequenced in a study of Graves' ophthalmopathy and Graves' hyperthyroidism. RNA transcripts were the source from which TCR beta CDR3 regions were amplified. HTBI primers were employed in first-round RT-PCR, then a second-round multiplex PCR followed. MiXCR, run by TCRdb on the multiplex PCR reads, gives a single entry per CDR3 protein. The data show roughly 1.1 million distinct CDR3 sequences, 35% to 45% seen once. Sequencing input: peripheral blood or thyroid tissue (not recorded which). These receptors were obtained from an adult man with Graves' hyperthyroidism.

This clonotype was picked up many times. V gene TRBV4-3 combines with J gene TRBJ1-2; TRBD1 matches 8 bases. Looked up from germline, CDR1 is LGHNA and CDR2 is YSLEER. The V segment lost 3 bases and the J segment 4 bases; nucleotides outside the gene matches: 7. This CDR3 region has 15 residues. The CDR3 DNA reads TGCGCCAGCAGCCATAGGGACAGGCACTCCTATGGCTACACCTTC. It encodes CASSHRDRHSYGYTF.

As regards this clonotype: No conserved phenylalanine or tryptophan is present at the end of the CDR3, so a read error is the likely explanation. It is unclear where the CDR3 begins or ends on the DNA, so no DNA is shown, and the CDR3 is as TCRdb lists it. The J gene is TRBJ1-6, the V gene TRBV9. The CDR3 region is 8 residues in length, termini included. Germline values: CDR1 SGDLS, CDR2 YYNGEE. This CDR3 is CASSPRYA.

This clonotype was observed at least ten times. This chain connects TRBV12-3 or TRBV12-4 to TRBJ1-5, with 8 bases aligning to TRBD1. This CDR3 is built from 14 residues. V shed 3 bases, J shed 7 bases, and the junction held 5 bases outside the gene matches. CDR3 sequence: CASSFVTGGQPQHF. In DNA form, the CDR3 reads TGTGCCAGCAGTTTCGTCACAGGGGGACAGCCCCAGCATTTT.

The J gene is TRBJ2-5, the V gene TRBV7-8; unclear D gene. The V end lost 5 bases, the J end lost 3 bases, and 13 bases lay between the germline ends. The CDR3 runs to 14 residues. Germline assignment: CDR1 SGHVS and CDR2 FQNEAQ. CDR3 DNA sequence: TGTGCCAGCAGCCCATCTCGTGCTGAAGAGACCCAGTACTTC. Translation gives CASSPSRAEETQYF.

On this clonotype itself: This clone may be a read error of a much larger clone one base away. This rearrangement joins TRBV20-1 to TRBJ2-7; perhaps TRBD1 as D (6 bases). The CDR3 sequence is 12 residues long. Germline assignment: CDR1 DFQATT and CDR2 SNEGSKA (reference sequence). The DNA for the CDR3 is TGCAGTGCTAGGGGACATTCCTACGAGCAGTGCTTC. Its protein product is CSARGHSYEQCF.

This clonotype was counted at least ten times. This chain uses TRBV15 with TRBJ1-1, with D unresolved. The CDR3 sequence is 12 residues long. CDR1 is LNHNV, CDR2 YYDKDF, per germline (reference sequence). The germline V and J ends were trimmed by 2 bases and 1 base, with 2 bases remaining between them. In DNA, the CDR3 is TGTGCCACCAGCAGACGGAACACTGAAGCTTTCTTT. Its protein product is CATSRRNTEAFF.

The chain is built from TRBV29-1 and TRBJ2-7, with TRBD1 as a possible D gene (6 bases). The CDR3 sequence is 13 residues long. V shed 5 bases and J shed 5 bases, with 16 bases lying between them. The germline V gene has CDR1 SQVTM and CDR2 ANQGSEA. Here the CDR3 reads CSVQGEQGHEQYF. Written as DNA, the CDR3 is TGCAGCGTTCAAGGGGAACAGGGCCACGAGCAGTACTTC.

In DNA, the CDR3 is TGTGCCAGCAGTCCGCCAGGACTAGCGGACATCTACGAGCAGTACTTC. Its translation: CASSPPGLADIYEQYF. The rearrangement joins TRBV12-3 or TRBV12-4 to TRBJ2-7; the match to TRBD2 covers 10 bases. The CDR3 extends over 16 amino acids. After removal of 5 bases from V and 3 bases from J, the junction contained 10 bases not matched to a gene.

This clonotype was found many times. This sequence joins TRBV5-5 and TRBJ2-5, with a tentative D call TRBD2 (6 bases). Trimming took 3 bases from V and 5 from J, leaving 14 bases between them. The CDR3 consists of 14 residues. CDR1 and CDR2 from the germline V gene are SGHKS and YYEKEE (reference sequence). CDR3 region: CASSYDLRGETQYF. The CDR3 coding sequence is TGTGCCAGCAGCTACGACCTCCGGGGGGAGACCCAGTACTTC.

As concerns this clonotype: A junction end diverges from the germline sequence, so it may reflect a read error. The gene calls are TRBV29-1 and TRBJ2-6; 7 nucleotides match TRBD1. This CDR3 is built from 13 residues. Germline CDR1 reads SQVTM; CDR2 reads ANQGSEA. The CDR3, as DNA: TGCAGCGTTACCGGGACAGTTCGGAACACTGAAGCTTTC. It encodes CSVTGTVRNTEAF. Supplemented by reference TRBV29-1 and TRBJ2-6, the full variable domain reads SAVISQKPSRDICQRGTSLTIQCQVDSQVTMMFWYRQQPGQSLTLIATANQGSEATYESGFVIDKFPISRPNLTFSTLTVSNMSPEDSSIYLCSVTGTVRNTEAFGAGSRLTVL.

This clonotype has only one observation. The J gene is TRBJ1-5, the V gene TRBV7-6, with 10 bases aligning to TRBD1. CDR1 is SGHVS, CDR2 FNYEAQ, per germline. The CDR3 loop spans 19 amino acids. Unmatched junction bases numbered 13, after V lost 3 bases and J lost 2 bases. The CDR3 sequence is CASSLGMGQGNGRNQPQHF. DNA for the CDR3: TGTGCCAGCAGCTTGGGGATGGGACAGGGGAATGGTCGCAATCAGCCCCAGCATTTT.

This clonotype was seen at least ten times. This chain joins TRBV29-1 and TRBJ2-5; a weak D match, TRBD1 (6 bases). CDR1 SQVTM and CDR2 ANQGSEA come from the germline V gene. This CDR3 comprises 15 residues. V gave up 1 base and J gave up 2 bases, with 14 bases separating them. The CDR3 is CSVEGGGGGQETQYF. CDR3 DNA: TGCAGCGTTGAAGGTGGGGGCGGTGGGCAAGAGACCCAGTACTTC.

This clonotype has a handful of counts. In nucleotides, the CDR3 is TGTGCCATCGCGGGGGGGAGGGATCAGCCCCAGCATTTT. Residues: CAIAGGRDQPQHF. V is TRBV12-3 or TRBV12-4 and J is TRBJ1-5; possible D gene TRBD1, 5 bases. There are 13 residues in the CDR3. V lost 10 bases, J lost 5 bases, and 15 bases lay in between.

This clonotype was detected many times. This rearrangement joins TRBV5-1 to TRBJ1-2; 12 nucleotides align to TRBD1. The CDR3 runs 16 residues. Germline CDR1 and CDR2: SGHRS and YFSETQ. Trimming at V came to 4 bases and at J to 8 bases, leaving 12 bases not matched to a gene. The CDR3 DNA follows: TGCGCCAGCAGCGGCGGGACAGGGGGCCTCTTATCCGGCTACACCTTC. It encodes CASSGGTGGLLSGYTF.

As concerns this clonotype: The junction shows a germline mismatch at one end, possibly a read error. V and J are TRBV10-3 and TRBJ2-5; D is unresolved. This CDR3 comprises 13 residues. Germline loops: CDR1 ENHRY, CDR2 SYGVKD. The DNA for the CDR3 is TGTGCCAGCAGTTTGTGGGCCGGGGAGACCCAGTACTTC. Its translation is CASSLWAGETQYF.

This clonotype was seen repeatedly, ten times or more. The chain links TRBV7-9 to TRBJ1-5; D not certain. Trimming cost V 3 bases and J 6 bases, with 6 bases left between them. The germline V gene encodes CDR1 SEHNR and CDR2 FQNEAQ (reference sequence). This CDR3 has 12 residues. The DNA for the CDR3 is TGTGCCAGCAGCTTCCAAGGTCAGCCCCAGCATTTT. This sequence encodes CASSFQGQPQHF.

The sample holds many counts of this clonotype. The V gene is TRBV19, the J gene TRBJ1-6; TRBD1 is a possible D gene (6 bases). The CDR3 is 15 residues long. CDR1 and CDR2 (germline): LNHDA, SQIVND (reference sequence). The V end lost 7 bases, the J end lost 7 bases, and 17 bases lay between the germline ends. Here the CDR3 DNA reads TGTGCCAGTACCCAGACAGGTTCGGCCAATTCACCCCTCCACTTT. This codes for CASTQTGSANSPLHF.

This clonotype was seen a handful of times. The rearrangement links TRBV7-8 to TRBJ2-2; D is possibly TRBD1 or TRBD2 (5 bases each). CDR1 SGHVS and CDR2 FQNEAQ come from the germline V gene. V dropped 3 bases and J dropped 0 bases, with 14 bases sitting between them. The CDR3 loop spans 17 amino acids. CDR3 nucleotides: TGTGCCAGCAGCTTCTACCGGGACGGTGCGAACACCGGGGAGCTGTTTTTT. Translating it yields CASSFYRDGANTGELFF.

This clonotype was seen ten or more times. The CDR3 region has the DNA TGTGCCAGCAGCGACTTACGCGCTAGCGGGGACCACGAGCAGTACTTC. It codes for CASSDLRASGDHEQYF. The chain couples TRBV5-5 to TRBJ2-7; TRBD2 agrees at 9 bases. Germline lookup yields CDR1 SGHKS and CDR2 YYEKEE (reference sequence). Losses at the gene ends were 4 bases for V and 5 bases for J; bases not matched to a gene: 13. This CDR3 has 16 residues.

In its sample, this clonotype was seen a few times. The chain joins TRBV20-1 to TRBJ1-4, with a tentative D call TRBD1 (6 bases). There are 13 residues in the CDR3. Germline V gives CDR1 DFQATT, CDR2 SNEGSKA (reference sequence). The ends were cut back, 6 bases at V and 7 bases at J, with 15 bases in the middle. CDR3 DNA sequence: TGCAGTGCCCCTGGAGGGGGAGGTGAAAAACTGTTTTTT. This gives the protein CSAPGGGGEKLFF.

This clonotype was detected many times. V is TRBV20-1 and J is TRBJ1-3; D is ambiguous. The CDR3 covers 11 residues. The germline V gene encodes CDR1 DFQATT and CDR2 SNEGSKA (reference sequence). V lost 3 bases, J lost 6 bases, and 6 bases lay in between. DNA of the CDR3: TGCAGTGCTAGTCCGATAAACACCATATATTTT. Translating it yields CSASPINTIYF.

V gene TRBV11-1 combines with J gene TRBJ1-1; D unresolved. The V end was cut by 5 bases, the J end by 6 bases, with 31 bases between. CDR3 size: 19 residues. Germline-derived CDR1 and CDR2 are SGHAT and FQDESV (reference sequence). CDR3 sequence reads: CASSETLRFTAEPGPEAFF. The CDR3 DNA sequence: TGTGCCAGCAGCGAAACCCTGAGGTTCACCGCCGAACCGGGCCCTGAAGCTTTCTTT.

V gene TRBV28 combines with J gene TRBJ2-7, with unresolved D. The CDR3 runs to 12 residues. Germline CDR1 reads MDHEN; CDR2 reads SYDVKM. V dropped 5 bases and J dropped 9 bases, with 14 bases sitting between them. The DNA of the CDR3 is TGTGCCAGCAGTCGGGTGACAAGTGTGCAGTACTTC. It specifies CASSRVTSVQYF.